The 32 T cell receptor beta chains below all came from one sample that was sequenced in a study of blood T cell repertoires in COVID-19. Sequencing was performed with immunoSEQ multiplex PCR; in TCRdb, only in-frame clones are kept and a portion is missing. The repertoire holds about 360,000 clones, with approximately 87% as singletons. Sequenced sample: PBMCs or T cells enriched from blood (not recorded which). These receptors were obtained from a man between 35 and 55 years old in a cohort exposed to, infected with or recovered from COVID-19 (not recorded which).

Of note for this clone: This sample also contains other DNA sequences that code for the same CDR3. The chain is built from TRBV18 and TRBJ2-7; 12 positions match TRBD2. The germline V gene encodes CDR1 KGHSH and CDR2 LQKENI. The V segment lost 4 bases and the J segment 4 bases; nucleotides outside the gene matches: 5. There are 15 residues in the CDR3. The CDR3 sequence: CASSQTSGSSYEQYF. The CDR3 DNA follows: TGTGCCAGCTCACAGACTAGCGGGAGTTCATACGAGCAGTACTTC.

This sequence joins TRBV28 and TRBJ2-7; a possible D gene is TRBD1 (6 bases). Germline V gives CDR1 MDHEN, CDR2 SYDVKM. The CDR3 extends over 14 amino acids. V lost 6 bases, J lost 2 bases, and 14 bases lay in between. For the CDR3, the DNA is TGTGCCAGCAGCTGGGCAGGGGTTGCCTACGAGCAGTACTTC. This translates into CASSWAGVAYEQYF.

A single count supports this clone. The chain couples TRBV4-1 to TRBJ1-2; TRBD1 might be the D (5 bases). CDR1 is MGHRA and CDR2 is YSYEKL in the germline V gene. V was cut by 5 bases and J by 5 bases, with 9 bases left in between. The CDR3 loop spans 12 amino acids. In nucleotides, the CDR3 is TGCGCCAGCAGCGAAACAGGTTATGGCTACACCTTC. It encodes CASSETGYGYTF.

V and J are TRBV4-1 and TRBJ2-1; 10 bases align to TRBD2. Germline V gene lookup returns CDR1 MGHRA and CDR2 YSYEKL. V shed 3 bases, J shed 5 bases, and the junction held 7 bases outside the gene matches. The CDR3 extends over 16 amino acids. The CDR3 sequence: CASSHSSGRADNEQFF. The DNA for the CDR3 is TGCGCCAGCAGCCACTCGAGCGGGAGGGCCGACAATGAGCAGTTCTTC.

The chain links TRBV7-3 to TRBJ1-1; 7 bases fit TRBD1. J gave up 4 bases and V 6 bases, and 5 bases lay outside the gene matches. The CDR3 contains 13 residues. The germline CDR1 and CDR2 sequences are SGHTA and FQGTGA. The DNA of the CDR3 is TGTGCCAGCAGTACAGGGGCTGGCACTGAAGCTTTCTTT. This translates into CASSTGAGTEAFF.

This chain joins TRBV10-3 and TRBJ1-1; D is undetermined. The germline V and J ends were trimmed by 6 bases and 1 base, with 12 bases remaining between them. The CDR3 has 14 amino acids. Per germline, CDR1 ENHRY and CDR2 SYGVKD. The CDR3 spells CAISDGGRNTEAFF. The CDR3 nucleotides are TGTGCCATCAGCGACGGCGGAAGGAACACTGAAGCTTTCTTT.

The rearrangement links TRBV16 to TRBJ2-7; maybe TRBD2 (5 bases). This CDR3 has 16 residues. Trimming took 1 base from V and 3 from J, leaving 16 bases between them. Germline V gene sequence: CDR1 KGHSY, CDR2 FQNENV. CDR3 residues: CASSQYGVGPNYEQYF. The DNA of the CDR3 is TGTGCCAGCAGCCAATACGGGGTAGGGCCCAACTACGAGCAGTACTTC.

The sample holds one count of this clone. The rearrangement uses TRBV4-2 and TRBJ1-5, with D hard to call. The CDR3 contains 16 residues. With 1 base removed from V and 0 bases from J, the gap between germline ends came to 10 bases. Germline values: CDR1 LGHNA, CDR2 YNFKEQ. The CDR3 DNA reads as TGTGCCAGCAGCCAAGGGAACGGGTATAGCAATCAGCCCCAGCATTTT. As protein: CASSQGNGYSNQPQHF.

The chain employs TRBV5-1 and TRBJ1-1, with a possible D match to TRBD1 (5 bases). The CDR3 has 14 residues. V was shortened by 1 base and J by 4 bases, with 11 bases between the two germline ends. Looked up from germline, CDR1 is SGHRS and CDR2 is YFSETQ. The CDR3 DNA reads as TGCGCCAGCAGCTTGTCTGGAGGGGTCACTGAAGCTTTCTTT. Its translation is CASSLSGGVTEAFF. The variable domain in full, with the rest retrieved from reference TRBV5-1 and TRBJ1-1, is KAGVTQTPRYLIKTRGQQVTLSCSPISGHRSVSWYQQTPGQGLQFLFEYFSETQRNKGNFPGRFSGRQFSNSRSEMNVSTLELGDSALYLCASSLSGGVTEAFFGQGTRLTVV.

The CDR3 sequence: CASSPGGKETQYF. In nucleotides, the CDR3 is TGCGCCAGCAGTCCCGGGGGGAAAGAGACCCAGTACTTC. The chain combines TRBV5-1 with TRBJ2-5, with 7 bases aligning to TRBD2. The CDR3 loop spans 13 amino acids. J was trimmed by 3 bases and V by 5 bases; bases with no gene match: 4. Per germline, CDR1 SGHRS and CDR2 YFSETQ. The full variable domain, in which reference TRBV5-1 and TRBJ2-5 provide the parts outside the CDR3, is KAGVTQTPRYLIKTRGQQVTLSCSPISGHRSVSWYQQTPGQGLQFLFEYFSETQRNKGNFPGRFSGRQFSNSRSEMNVSTLELGDSALYLCASSPGGKETQYFGPGTRLLVL.

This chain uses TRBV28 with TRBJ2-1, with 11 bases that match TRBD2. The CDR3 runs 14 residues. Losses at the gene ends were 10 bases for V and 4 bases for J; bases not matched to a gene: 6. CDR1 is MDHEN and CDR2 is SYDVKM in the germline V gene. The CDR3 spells CAIIAGGNYNEQFF. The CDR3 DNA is TGTGCCATCATAGCGGGAGGGAATTACAATGAGCAGTTCTTC.

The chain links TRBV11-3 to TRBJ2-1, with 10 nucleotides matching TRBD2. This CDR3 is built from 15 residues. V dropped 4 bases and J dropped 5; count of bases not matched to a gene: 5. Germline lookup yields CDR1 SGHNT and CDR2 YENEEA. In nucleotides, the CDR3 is TGTGCCAGCAGCTCAAGCGGGAGGGTAAACAATGAGCAGTTCTTC. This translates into CASSSSGRVNNEQFF.

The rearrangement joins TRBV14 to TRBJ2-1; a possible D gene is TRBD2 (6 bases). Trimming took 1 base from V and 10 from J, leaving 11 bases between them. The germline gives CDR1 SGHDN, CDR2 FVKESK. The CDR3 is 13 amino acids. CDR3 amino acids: CASSQGGGGEQFF. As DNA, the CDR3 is TGTGCCAGCAGCCAAGGAGGCGGAGGGGAGCAGTTCTTC.

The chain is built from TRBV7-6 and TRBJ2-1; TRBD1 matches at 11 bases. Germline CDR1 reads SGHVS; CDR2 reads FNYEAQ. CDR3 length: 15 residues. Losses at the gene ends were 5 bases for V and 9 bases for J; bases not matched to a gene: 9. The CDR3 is CASSPTSGTGGEQFF. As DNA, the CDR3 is TGTGCCAGCAGCCCTACCTCAGGGACAGGGGGTGAGCAGTTCTTC.

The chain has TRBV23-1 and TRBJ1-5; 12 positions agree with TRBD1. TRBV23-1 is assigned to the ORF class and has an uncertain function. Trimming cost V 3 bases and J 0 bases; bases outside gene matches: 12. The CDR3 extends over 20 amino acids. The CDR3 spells CASSQAGDRGRSNSNQPQHF. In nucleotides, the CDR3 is TGCGCCAGCAGTCAGGCGGGGGACAGGGGGCGGAGTAATAGCAATCAGCCCCAGCATTTT.

DNA of the CDR3: TGTGCCATCAGTATGCCAGATTTGTACGAGCAGTACTTC. Translated, it gives CAISMPDLYEQYF. This sequence joins TRBV10-3 and TRBJ2-7; D gene ambiguous. Trimming shortened V by 5 bases and J by 4 bases, and 12 bases separated the two germline ends. Germline lookup yields CDR1 ENHRY and CDR2 SYGVKD. The CDR3 contains 13 residues.

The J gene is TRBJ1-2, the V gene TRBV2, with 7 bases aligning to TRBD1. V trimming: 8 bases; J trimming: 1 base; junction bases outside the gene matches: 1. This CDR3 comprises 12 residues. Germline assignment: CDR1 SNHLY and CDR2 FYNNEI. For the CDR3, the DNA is TGTGCCAGCGGACAGGATAACTATGGCTACACCTTC. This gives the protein CASGQDNYGYTF.

CDR3 bases: TGTGCCAGCAGTCCGGGAGCGGAGGGCGGGGAGCTGTTTTTT. This translates into CASSPGAEGGELFF. V is TRBV6-4 and J is TRBJ2-2, with D perhaps TRBD2 (6 bases). Germline loops: CDR1 MRHNA, CDR2 SNTAGT. V was cut by 5 bases and J by 7 bases, with 14 bases left in between. This CDR3 contains 14 residues.

The chain's CDR3 is CASSEDHRGLNSPLHF. CDR3 DNA: TGTGCCAGCAGTGAAGATCACAGGGGCCTTAATTCACCCCTCCACTTT. V and J are TRBV6-1 and TRBJ1-6, with TRBD1 matching 7 bases. Germline trimming cut 1 base from V and 6 bases from J; bases unmatched to any gene: 6. Germline lookup yields CDR1 MNHNS and CDR2 SASEGT. This CDR3 region has 16 residues.

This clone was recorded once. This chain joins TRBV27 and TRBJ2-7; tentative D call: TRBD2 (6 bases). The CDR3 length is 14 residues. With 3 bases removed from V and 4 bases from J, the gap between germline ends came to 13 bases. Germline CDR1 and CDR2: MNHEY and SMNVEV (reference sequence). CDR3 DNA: TGTGCCAGCAGTTTCGTGGGGGAGGCATACGAGCAGTACTTC. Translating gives CASSFVGEAYEQYF.

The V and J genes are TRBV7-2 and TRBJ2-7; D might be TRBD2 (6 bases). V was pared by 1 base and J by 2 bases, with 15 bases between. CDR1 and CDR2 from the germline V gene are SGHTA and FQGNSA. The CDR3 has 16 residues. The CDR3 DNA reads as TGTGCCAGCAGCTTAGTGGCCAGCGGGCGAACCTACGAGCAGTACTTC. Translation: CASSLVASGRTYEQYF.

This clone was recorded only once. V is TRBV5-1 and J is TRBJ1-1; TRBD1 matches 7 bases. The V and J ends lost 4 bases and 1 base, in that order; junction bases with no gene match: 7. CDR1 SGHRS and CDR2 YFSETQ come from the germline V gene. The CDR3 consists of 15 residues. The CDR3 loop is CASSLRDSTNTEAFF. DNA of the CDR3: TGCGCCAGCAGCCTCCGGGACAGCACGAACACTGAAGCTTTCTTT.

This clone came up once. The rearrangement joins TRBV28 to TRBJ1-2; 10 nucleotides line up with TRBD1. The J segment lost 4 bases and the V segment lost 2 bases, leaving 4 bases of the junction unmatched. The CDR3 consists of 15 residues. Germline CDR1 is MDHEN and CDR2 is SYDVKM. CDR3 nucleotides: TGTGCCAGCAGTTTACCGGGACAGGGGAGCTATGGCTACACCTTC. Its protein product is CASSLPGQGSYGYTF.

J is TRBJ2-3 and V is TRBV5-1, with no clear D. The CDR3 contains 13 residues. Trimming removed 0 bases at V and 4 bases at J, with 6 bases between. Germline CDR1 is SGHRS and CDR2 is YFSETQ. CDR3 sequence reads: CASSLDRADTQYF. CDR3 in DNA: TGCGCCAGCAGCTTGGACAGAGCAGATACGCAGTATTTT.

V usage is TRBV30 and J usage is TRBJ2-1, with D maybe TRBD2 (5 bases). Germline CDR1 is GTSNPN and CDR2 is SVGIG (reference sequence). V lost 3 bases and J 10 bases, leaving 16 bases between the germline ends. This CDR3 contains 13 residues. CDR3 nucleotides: TGTGCCTGGAGCGAGGGATTATTAGGCGAGCAGTTCTTC. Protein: CAWSEGLLGEQFF.

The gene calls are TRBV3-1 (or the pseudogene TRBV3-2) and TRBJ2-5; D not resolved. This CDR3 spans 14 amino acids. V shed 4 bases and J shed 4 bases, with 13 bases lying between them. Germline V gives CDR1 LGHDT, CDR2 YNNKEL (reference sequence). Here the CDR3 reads CASSLTGAGETQYF. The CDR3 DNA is TGTGCCAGCAGCCTTACGGGTGCTGGAGAGACCCAGTACTTC.

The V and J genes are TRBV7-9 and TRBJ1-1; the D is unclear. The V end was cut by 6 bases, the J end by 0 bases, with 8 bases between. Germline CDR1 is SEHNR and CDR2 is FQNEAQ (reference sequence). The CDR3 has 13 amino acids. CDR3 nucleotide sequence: TGTGCCAGCAGTCCTAAATTGAACACTGAAGCTTTCTTT. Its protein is CASSPKLNTEAFF.

CDR3 sequence reads: CASSAPGTPHSPLHF. CDR3 nucleotides: TGTGCCAGCAGCGCCCCCGGGACACCCCACTCACCCCTCCACTTT. The rearrangement joins TRBV7-8 to TRBJ1-6; D possibly corresponds to TRBD1 (6 bases). Looked up from germline, CDR1 is SGHVS and CDR2 is FQNEAQ. Trimming removed 5 bases from V and 10 bases from J, with 18 bases in between. The CDR3 spans 15 residues.

The CDR3 is CASSLVLDRDLPYEQYF. Here the CDR3 DNA reads TGTGCCAGCAGTTTAGTACTCGACAGGGACTTACCCTACGAGCAGTACTTC. The chain employs TRBV28 and TRBJ2-7; tentatively, D is TRBD1 (7 bases). The V end lost 2 bases, the J end lost 2 bases, and 19 bases lay between the germline ends. The CDR3 sequence is 17 residues long. The germline V gene encodes CDR1 MDHEN and CDR2 SYDVKM.

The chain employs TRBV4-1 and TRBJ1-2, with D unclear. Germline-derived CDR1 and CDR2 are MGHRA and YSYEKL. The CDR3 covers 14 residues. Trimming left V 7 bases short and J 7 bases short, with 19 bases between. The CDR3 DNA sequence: TGCGCCAGCAAGAAGTCGTCCCTTCTAGGTGGCTACACCTTC. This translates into CASKKSSLLGGYTF.

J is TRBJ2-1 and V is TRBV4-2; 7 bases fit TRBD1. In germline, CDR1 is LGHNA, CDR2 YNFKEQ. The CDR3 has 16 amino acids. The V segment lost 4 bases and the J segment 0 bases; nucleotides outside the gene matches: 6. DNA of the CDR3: TGTGCCAGCAGCCCTGAGACAGGGATCTCCTACAATGAGCAGTTCTTC. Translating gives CASSPETGISYNEQFF.

CDR3 DNA sequence: TGCGCCAGCAGTGAGTCTAGCGGGAGAGCAGATACGCAGTATTTT. Translated, it gives CASSESSGRADTQYF. V and J are TRBV10-1 and TRBJ2-3; 9 bases match TRBD2. The CDR3 extends over 15 amino acids. Germline assignment: CDR1 WNHNN and CDR2 SYGVQD (reference sequence). After removal of 0 bases from V and 4 bases from J, the junction contained 2 bases not matched to a gene.